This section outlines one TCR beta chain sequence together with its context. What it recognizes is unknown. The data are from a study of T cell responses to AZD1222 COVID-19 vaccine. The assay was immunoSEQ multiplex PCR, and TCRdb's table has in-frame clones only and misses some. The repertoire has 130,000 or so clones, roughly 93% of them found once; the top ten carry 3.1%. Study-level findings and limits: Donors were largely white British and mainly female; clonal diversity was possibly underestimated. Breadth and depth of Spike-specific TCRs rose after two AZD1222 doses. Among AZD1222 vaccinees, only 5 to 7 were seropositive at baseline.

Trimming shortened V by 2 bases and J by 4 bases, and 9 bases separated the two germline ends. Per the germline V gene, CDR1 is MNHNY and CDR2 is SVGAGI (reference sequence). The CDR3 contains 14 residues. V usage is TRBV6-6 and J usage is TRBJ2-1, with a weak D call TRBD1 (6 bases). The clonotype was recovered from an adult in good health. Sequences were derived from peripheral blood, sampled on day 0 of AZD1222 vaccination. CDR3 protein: CASSYRDIYNEQFF. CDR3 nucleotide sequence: TGTGCCAGCAGTTACCGGGACATTTACAATGAGCAGTTCTTC.